This T cell receptor beta chain was profiled in a study of CD8 T cells in Susac syndrome. Random hexamers were used to reverse transcribe roughly 0.45 to 1 ug of RNA. TCRdb independently ran MiXCR on the immunoSEQ multiplex PCR reads; one entry per CDR3 protein. The table includes 150,000 to 200,000 distinct CDR3 sequences, roughly 94% detected once. In the multiple sclerosis control group, patients were treatment-naive and had stable or active relapsing-remitting disease. The TCR sequence derives from a human donor with multiple sclerosis. Material: CD4+ T cells from PBMCs.

Here the CDR3 reads CASRVGGTYGYTF. The CDR3 nucleotides are TGTGCCAGCAGAGTTGGTGGTACCTATGGCTACACCTTC. The chain is built from TRBV28 and TRBJ1-2, with D hard to call. This CDR3 comprises 13 residues. Per the germline V gene, CDR1 is MDHEN and CDR2 is SYDVKM. V lost 6 bases and J 4 bases, leaving 12 bases between the germline ends.